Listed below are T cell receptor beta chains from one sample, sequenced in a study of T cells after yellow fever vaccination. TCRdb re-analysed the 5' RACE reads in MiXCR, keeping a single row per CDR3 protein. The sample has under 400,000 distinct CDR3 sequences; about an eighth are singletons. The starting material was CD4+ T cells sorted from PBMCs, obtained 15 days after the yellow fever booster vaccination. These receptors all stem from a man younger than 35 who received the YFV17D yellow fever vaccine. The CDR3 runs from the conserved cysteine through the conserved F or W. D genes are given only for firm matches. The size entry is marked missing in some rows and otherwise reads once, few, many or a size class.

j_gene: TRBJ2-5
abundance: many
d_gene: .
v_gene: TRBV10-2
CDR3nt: TGCGCCAGCAGTGAGTTTGTGGGGGGCCAAGAGACCCAGTACTTC
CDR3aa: CASSEFVGGQETQYF

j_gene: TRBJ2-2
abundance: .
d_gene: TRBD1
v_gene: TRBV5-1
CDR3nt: TGCGCCAGCAGCATAGGACAGGTTTACACCGGGGAGCTGTTTTTT
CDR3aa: CASSIGQVYTGELFF

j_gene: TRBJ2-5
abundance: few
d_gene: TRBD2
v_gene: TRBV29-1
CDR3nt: TGCAGCGTCGAGAACAAATGGGGGGGGCAAGAGACCCAGTACTTC
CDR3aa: CSVENKWGGQETQYF

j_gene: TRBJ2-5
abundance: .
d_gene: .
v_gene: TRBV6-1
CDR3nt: TGTGCCAGCATACACAGGGTAGGGGAGACCCAGTACTTC
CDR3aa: CASIHRVGETQYF

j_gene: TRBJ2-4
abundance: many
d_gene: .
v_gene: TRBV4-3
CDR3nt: TGCGCCAGCAGCCAAGAGGATTCTGGCAACATTCAGTACTTC
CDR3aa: CASSQEDSGNIQYF

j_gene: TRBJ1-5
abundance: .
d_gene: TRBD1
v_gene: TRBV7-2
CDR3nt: TGTGCCAGCAGCTCCGGGGACAGGGGATTCGGGCAGCCCCAGCATTTT
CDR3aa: CASSSGDRGFGQPQHF

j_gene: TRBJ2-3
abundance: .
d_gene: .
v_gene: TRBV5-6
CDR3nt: TGTGCCAGCAGCCTTTATGGGATTCAGGGGCCCACAGATACGCAGTATTTT
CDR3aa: CASSLYGIQGPTDTQYF

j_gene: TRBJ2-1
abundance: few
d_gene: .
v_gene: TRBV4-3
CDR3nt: TGCGCCAGCAGCCAAGATCCAAACAGGGCTGGTGGAGGGCAGTTCTTC
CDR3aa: CASSQDPNRAGGGQFF

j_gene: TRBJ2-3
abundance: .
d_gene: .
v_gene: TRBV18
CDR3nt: TGTGCCAGCTCACCATCCCAGACAGATACGCAGTATTTT
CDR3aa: CASSPSQTDTQYF

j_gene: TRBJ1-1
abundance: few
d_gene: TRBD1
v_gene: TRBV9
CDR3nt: TGTGCCAGCAGCGCCGGGACAGGGGTCTTGAACACTGAAGCTTTCTTT
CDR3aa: CASSAGTGVLNTEAFF

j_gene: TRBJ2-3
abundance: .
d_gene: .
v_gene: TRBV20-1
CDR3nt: TGCAGTGCTAGAGAGGGACCACGCACAGATACGCAGTATTTT
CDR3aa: CSAREGPRTDTQYF

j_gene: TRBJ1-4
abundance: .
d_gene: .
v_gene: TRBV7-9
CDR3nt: TGTGCCAGCAGCATCACAACTAATGAAAAACTGTTTTTT
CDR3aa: CASSITTNEKLFF

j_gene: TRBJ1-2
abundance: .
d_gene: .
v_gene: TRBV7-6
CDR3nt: TGTGCCAGCAGCTTAATGGACACCCAGTCTAACTATGGCTACACCTTC
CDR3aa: CASSLMDTQSNYGYTF

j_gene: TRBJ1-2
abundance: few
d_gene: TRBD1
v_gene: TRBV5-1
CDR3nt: TGCGCCAGCAGCCGCGACGACAGGGGGCCTAACTATGGCTACACCTTC
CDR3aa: CASSRDDRGPNYGYTF

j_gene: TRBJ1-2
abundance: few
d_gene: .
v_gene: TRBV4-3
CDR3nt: TGCGCCAGCAGCGAAGGCGTAAAGGCAGGGGCATACACCTTC
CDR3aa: CASSEGVKAGAYTF

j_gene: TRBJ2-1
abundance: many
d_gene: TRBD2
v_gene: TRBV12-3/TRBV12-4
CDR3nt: TGTGCCAGCAGTCCATTCGGGAGCGGGGGGGCGCAGGAGCAGTTCTTC
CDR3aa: CASSPFGSGGAQEQFF

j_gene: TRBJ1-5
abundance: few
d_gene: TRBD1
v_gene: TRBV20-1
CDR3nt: TGCAGTGCCGGACAGGGCACTCAGCCCCAGCATTTT
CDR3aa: CSAGQGTQPQHF

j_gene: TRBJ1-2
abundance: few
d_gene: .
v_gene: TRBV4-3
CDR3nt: TGCGCCAGCAGCCAAGTTGGGGCAGCTATATCCTATGGCTACACCTTC
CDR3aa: CASSQVGAAISYGYTF

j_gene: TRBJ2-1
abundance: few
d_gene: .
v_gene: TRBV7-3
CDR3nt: TGTGCCAGCAGCCCTGACAGCAAGCAGAACAATGAGCAGTTCTTC
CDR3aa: CASSPDSKQNNEQFF

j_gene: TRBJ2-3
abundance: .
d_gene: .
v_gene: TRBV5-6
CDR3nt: TGTGCCAGCAGCTTGCAACAGGGCTCCGGGGTGGATACGCAGTATTTT
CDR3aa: CASSLQQGSGVDTQYF

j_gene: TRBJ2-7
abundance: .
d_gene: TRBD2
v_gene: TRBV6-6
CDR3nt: TGTGCCAGCAGTCGCCCTAGCGGGGGGATTCTACGGGAGCAGTACTTC
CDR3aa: CASSRPSGGILREQYF

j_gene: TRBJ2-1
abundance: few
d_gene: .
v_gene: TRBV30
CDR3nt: TGTGCCTGGGGAGTGGGTTACAATGAGCAGTTCTTC
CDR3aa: CAWGVGYNEQFF

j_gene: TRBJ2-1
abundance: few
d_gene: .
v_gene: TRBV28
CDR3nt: TGTGCCAGCAGTGCACCCGACTTACAGGGCGATGAGCAGTTCTTC
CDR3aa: CASSAPDLQGDEQFF

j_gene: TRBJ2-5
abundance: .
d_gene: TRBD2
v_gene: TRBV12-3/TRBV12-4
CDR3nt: TGTGCCAGCAAACTAGCGGGCGGGTACCAAGAGACCCAGTACTTC
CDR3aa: CASKLAGGYQETQYF

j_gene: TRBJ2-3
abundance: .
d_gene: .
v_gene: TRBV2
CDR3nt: TGTGCCAGCAGTGACACGGGGGCGGTAAATACGCAGTATTTT
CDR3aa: CASSDTGAVNTQYF

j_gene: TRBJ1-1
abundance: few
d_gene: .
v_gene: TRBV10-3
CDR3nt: TGTGCCATCAGCGCCCCGGGGAGGGGGACTGAAGCTTTCTTT
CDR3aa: CAISAPGRGTEAFF

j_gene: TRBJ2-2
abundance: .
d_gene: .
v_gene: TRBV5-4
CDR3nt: TGTGCCAGCAGCTTGGCGGCAGGGGAGTTCGGGGAGCTGTTTTTT
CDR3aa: CASSLAAGEFGELFF

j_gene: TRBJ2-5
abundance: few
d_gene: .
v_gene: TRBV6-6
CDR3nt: TGTGCCAGCAGCCCCCCAGGGGCAGTGACCCAGTACTTC
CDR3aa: CASSPPGAVTQYF

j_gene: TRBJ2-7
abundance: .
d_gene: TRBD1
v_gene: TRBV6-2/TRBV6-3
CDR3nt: TGTGCCAGCGTACCAAACAGGGGGCAGAACGAGCAGTACTTC
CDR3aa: CASVPNRGQNEQYF

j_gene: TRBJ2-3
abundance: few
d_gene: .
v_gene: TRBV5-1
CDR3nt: TGCGCCAGCAGCTTGGAAGTCGCGTTTTCAGATACGCAGTATTTT
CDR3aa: CASSLEVAFSDTQYF

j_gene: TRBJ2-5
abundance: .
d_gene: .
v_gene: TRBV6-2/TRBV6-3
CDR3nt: TGTGCCAGCAGCCCCGGGACTCACCAAGAGACCCAGTACTTC
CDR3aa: CASSPGTHQETQYF

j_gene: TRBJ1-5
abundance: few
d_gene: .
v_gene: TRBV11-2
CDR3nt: TGTGCCAGCAGTTATAGGAGATGGCGGAAAACCTATAGCAATCAGCCCCAGCATTTT
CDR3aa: CASSYRRWRKTYSNQPQHF

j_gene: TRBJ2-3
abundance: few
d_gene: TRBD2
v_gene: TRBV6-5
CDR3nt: TGTGCCAGCAGTCCAAGCGGGGAGAGCACAGATACGCAGTATTTT
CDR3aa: CASSPSGESTDTQYF

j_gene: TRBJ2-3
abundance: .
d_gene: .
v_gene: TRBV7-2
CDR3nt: TGTGCCAGCAGCCGCTATCGGGCTACGCAGTATTTT
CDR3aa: CASSRYRATQYF

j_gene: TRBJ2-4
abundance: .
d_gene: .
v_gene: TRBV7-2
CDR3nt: TGTGCCAGCAGGCTTCCTGGCAACATTCAGTACTTC
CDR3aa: CASRLPGNIQYF

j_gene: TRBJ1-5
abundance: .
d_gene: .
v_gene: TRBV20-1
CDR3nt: TGCAGTGCTAGGACTGGGCCCAATCAGCCCCAGCATTTT
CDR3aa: CSARTGPNQPQHF

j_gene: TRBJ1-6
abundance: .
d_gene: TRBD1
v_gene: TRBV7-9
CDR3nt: TGTGCCAGCAGCTTAGCTGGACAGGGGCCGCCCCTCCACTTT
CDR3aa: CASSLAGQGPPLHF

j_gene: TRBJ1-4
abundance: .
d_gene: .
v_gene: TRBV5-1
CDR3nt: TGCGCCAGCAGCTTTTCCCAAACTAATGAAAAACTGTTTTTT
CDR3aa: CASSFSQTNEKLFF

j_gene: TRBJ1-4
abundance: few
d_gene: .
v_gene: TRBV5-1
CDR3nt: TGCGCCAGCAGCTTCGGACAAGGAGAAAAACTGTTTTTT
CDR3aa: CASSFGQGEKLFF

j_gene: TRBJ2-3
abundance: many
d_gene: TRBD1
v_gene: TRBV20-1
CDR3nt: TGCAGTGCTAGAAGCCCGACAGGGGGCGATGGTTTTCCGCAGTATTTT
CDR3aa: CSARSPTGGDGFPQYF

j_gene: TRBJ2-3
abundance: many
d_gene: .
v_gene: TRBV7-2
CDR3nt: TGTGCCAGCAGCTTAGAGGGAGTACTGGCTAGCCGCACAGATACGCAGTATTTT
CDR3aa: CASSLEGVLASRTDTQYF

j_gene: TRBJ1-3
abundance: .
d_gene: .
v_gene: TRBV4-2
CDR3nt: TGTGCCAGCAGCCAAGCGGACGGCGATGGAAACACCATATATTTT
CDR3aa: CASSQADGDGNTIYF

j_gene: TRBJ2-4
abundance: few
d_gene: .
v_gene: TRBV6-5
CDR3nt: TGTGCCAGCAGTTACGGGCCCCTTCGAGGCATTCAGTACTTC
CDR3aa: CASSYGPLRGIQYF

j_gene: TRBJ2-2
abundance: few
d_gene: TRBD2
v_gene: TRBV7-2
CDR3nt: TGTGCCAGCAGCCCCCCGAGCGGGGGGCGTTTTCGGGAGCTGTTTTTT
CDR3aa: CASSPPSGGRFRELFF

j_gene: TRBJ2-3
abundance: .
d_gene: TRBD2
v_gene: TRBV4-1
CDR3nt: TGCGCCAGCAGCCAAGAAGAACTAGCGGGGAACACAGATACGCAGTATTTT
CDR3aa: CASSQEELAGNTDTQYF

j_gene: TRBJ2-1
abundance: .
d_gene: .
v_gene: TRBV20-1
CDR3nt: TGCAGCCCCACAGGGGGGGCAACCTTTGAGCAGTTCTTC
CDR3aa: CSPTGGATFEQFF

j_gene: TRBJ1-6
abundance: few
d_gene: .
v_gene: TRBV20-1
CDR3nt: TGCAGTGCTAGACCCCAGGGCACCTTTAATTCACCCCTCCACTTT
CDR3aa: CSARPQGTFNSPLHF

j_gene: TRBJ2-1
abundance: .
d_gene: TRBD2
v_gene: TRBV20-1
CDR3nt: TGCAGTGCTAGAGATGAGCGGGGGGCCTCCTACAATGAGCAGTTCTTC
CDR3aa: CSARDERGASYNEQFF

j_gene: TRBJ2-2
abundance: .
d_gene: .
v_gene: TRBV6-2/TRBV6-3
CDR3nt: TGTGCCAGCTTCGGGTTCGGAGGGCCCCCCGGGGAGCTGTTTTTT
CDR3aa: CASFGFGGPPGELFF

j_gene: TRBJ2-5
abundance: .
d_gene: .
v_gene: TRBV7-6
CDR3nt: TGTGCCAGCAGCGTAAATACCAAAGAGACCCAGTACTTC
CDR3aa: CASSVNTKETQYF

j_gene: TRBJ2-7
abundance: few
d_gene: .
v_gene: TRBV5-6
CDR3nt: TGTGCCAGCAGCTTAAGGAGGTACTACGAGCAGTACTTC
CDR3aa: CASSLRRYYEQYF

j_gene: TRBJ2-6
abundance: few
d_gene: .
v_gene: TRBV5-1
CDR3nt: TGCGCCAGCAGCGAGGGGAACTCTGGGGCCAACGTCCTGACTTTC
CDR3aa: CASSEGNSGANVLTF

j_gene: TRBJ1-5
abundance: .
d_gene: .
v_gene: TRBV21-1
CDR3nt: TGTGCCACCCTGACTGGCAATCAGCCCCAGCATTTT
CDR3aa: CATLTGNQPQHF

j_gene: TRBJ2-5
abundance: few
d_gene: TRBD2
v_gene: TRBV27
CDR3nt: TGTGCCAGCAGGGCGACTAGCGGGGGGGCCATCGAGACCCAGTACTTC
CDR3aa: CASRATSGGAIETQYF

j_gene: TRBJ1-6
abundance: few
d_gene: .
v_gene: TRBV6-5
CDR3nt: TGTGCCAGCAGTTACCCGAAGTCGCGGGGATCGCGTTCACCCCTCCACTTT
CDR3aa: CASSYPKSRGSRSPLHF

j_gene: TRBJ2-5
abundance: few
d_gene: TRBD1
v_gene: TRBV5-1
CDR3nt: TGCGCCAGCAGCTTTACCCGGGACAGGGAGCGGACCCAGTACTTC
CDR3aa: CASSFTRDRERTQYF